The 2 T cell receptor beta chains reported below all come from one sample, sequenced in a study of cytomegalovirus exposure and HLA in healthy donors. Assay used: immunoSEQ multiplex PCR; TCRdb lists only in-frame clones, some missing. Among over 200,000 clones listed, over 65% were seen once. Sequencing input: PBMCs. All receptors derive from a woman under 30 in good health and CMV-seronegative.

This rearrangement joins TRBV2 to TRBJ1-5; D possibly corresponds to TRBD1 (5 bases). Trimming took 6 bases from V and 2 from J, leaving 5 bases between them. Germline-derived CDR1 and CDR2 are SNHLY and FYNNEI. The CDR3 is made up of 12 amino acids. As DNA, the CDR3 is TGTGCCAGCAGGACAGGCAATCAGCCCCAGCATTTT. Its translation: CASRTGNQPQHF.

The V gene is TRBV2, the J gene TRBJ1-2; D unclear. CDR1 SNHLY and CDR2 FYNNEI come from the germline V gene. The CDR3 sequence is 15 residues long. The V gene lost 3 bases and the J gene lost 8 bases, with 19 bases spanning the gap. For the CDR3, the DNA is TGTGCCAGCAGTGATGCTTCTTGGCCGCCGAGGGGCTACACCTTC. Translation: CASSDASWPPRGYTF.